This T cell receptor beta chain was observed in a study of T cells in Graves' hyperthyroidism and ophthalmopathy. Study-level points and caveats: Researchers report that a 13 V-J model separated ophthalmopathy from stable hyperthyroidism.

This clonotype appeared a few times. No antigen is known for it. Researchers took RNA transcripts and amplified the TCR beta CDR3 regions from them. Primed by the HTBI set, a first-round RT-PCR was run on the TCR CDR3. TCRdb redid the calling of the multiplex PCR reads with MiXCR, one entry per CDR3 protein. The table has some 570,000 distinct CDR3 sequences, approximately 17% seen once. Clinical Activity Scores of at least 3, NOSPECS grades of at least 4 and durations under 3 months characterized ophthalmopathy patients. Uncontrolled infection, other autoimmune disease, pregnancy or lactation led to exclusion. Cells are PBMCs isolated from about 10 ml of fresh blood. The V and J ends lost 4 bases and 4 bases respectively, with 13 bases between them. The CDR3 loop spans 14 amino acids. CDR1 and CDR2 (germline): KGHSH, LQKENI.

The chain carries TRBV18 and TRBJ1-2; D call uncertain. The TCR comes from a woman aged 18-29 years with Graves' ophthalmopathy. Specimen: blood. CDR3 nucleotides: TGTGCCAGCTCACAGGACCAAAATACCTATGGCTACACCTTC. It yields the protein CASSQDQNTYGYTF.